A single TCR beta chain is shown here with its context. The antigen remains unidentified. Expressed TCRB transcripts were sequenced because the entire RNA isolate underwent reverse transcription. TCRdb's table, derived via immunoSEQ multiplex PCR, lists solely in-frame clones and lacks some. The table includes roughly 180,000 clones, 6.5% to 9.5% detected once. This sample is drawn from a study of beta chain features in type 1 diabetes. Study summary: There was similarity between patients and healthy donors in age, gender and cell yields.

Notes on the study in general: Shorter TCRB CDR3s, moderately but significantly so, were found in Type 1 diabetes patients in all four CD4+ subsets. Comparison showed that naive, central memory and Treg TCRB repertoires appeared more similar among patients than among healthy donors. PCR could preferentially amplify shorter templates, alike in patients and controls. Type 1 diabetes patients showed fewer insertions and more deletions at VDJ junctions.

In germline, CDR1 is SGHRS, CDR2 YFSETQ. V shed 4 bases and J 7 bases; nucleotides not matched to a gene: 19. This CDR3 is built from 17 residues. Sequencing was performed on central memory CD4+ T cells from blood. The receptor comes from a middle-aged woman with type 1 diabetes. This rearrangement joins TRBV5-1 to TRBJ2-7; 8 positions match TRBD1. CDR3 in DNA: TGCGCCAGCAGCCGGGGCCTAGATACGACAGGGGAGGCGGAGCAGTACTTC. Protein: CASSRGLDTTGEAEQYF.